Shown below are 29 T cell receptor beta chains from a single sample sequenced in a study of graft-versus-host responses after intestinal transplantation. Some clones are missing from TCRdb's copy, which holds only in-frame ones; the method was immunoSEQ multiplex PCR. This table holds tens of thousands of clones, about 91% found once. Their recognized antigens are unknown. The sample was unstimulated CD8+ T cells sorted from spleen or lymph node cells, taken before intestinal transplant. All receptors derive from a human donor who received an intestinal transplant.

The V call is TRBV15, the J call TRBJ1-4; TRBD1 is a possible D gene (5 bases). This CDR3 spans 14 amino acids. Germline lookup yields CDR1 LNHNV and CDR2 YYDKDF (reference sequence). The V end lost 6 bases, the J end lost 8 bases, and 16 bases lay between the germline ends. CDR3 residues: CATRPQWGDEKLFF. The CDR3 coding sequence is TGTGCCACCAGACCTCAGTGGGGGGACGAAAAACTGTTTTTT.

DNA of the CDR3: TGTGCCAGCAGCATCTTCGGGGGATCTAATGAAAAACTGTTTTTT. Its protein is CASSIFGGSNEKLFF. The chain has TRBV6-5 and TRBJ1-4, with a tentative D call TRBD1 (5 bases). The germline V gene encodes CDR1 MNHEY and CDR2 SVGAGI. This CDR3 region has 15 residues. Trimming shortened V by 6 bases and J by 3 bases, and 14 bases separated the two germline ends.

This rearrangement joins TRBV28 to TRBJ2-2, with 8 bases matching TRBD1. The length of the CDR3 is 18 residues. V lost 6 bases to trimming and J lost 9 bases; unmatched junction nucleotides: 21. Germline V gene data show CDR1 as MDHEN and CDR2 as SYDVKM. Here the CDR3 DNA reads TGTGCCAGCAGCTCCCAGATAGGACAGGGAAGATTCTTTTGGGAGCTGTTTTTT. It codes for CASSSQIGQGRFFWELFF.

This chain uses TRBV27 with TRBJ2-7, with 7 bases matching TRBD2. In germline, CDR1 is MNHEY, CDR2 SMNVEV (reference sequence). The CDR3 totals 15 residues. With 7 bases clipped from V and 7 bases from J, the junction kept 16 bases outside the gene matches. The CDR3 DNA follows: TGTGCCAGCACCCAAATCGGCGGGAGCAAGAGGGAGCAGTACTTC. This encodes CASTQIGGSKREQYF.

The chain uses TRBV4-3 and TRBJ1-6, with TRBD1 matching over 7 bases. Trimming took 1 base from V and 7 from J; bases not matched to a gene: 4. This CDR3 is 15 amino acids long. Germline V gene lookup returns CDR1 LGHNA and CDR2 YSLEER. The CDR3 protein is CASSQGTGENSPLHF. In DNA, the CDR3 is TGCGCCAGCAGCCAAGGCACAGGGGAGAATTCACCCCTCCACTTT.

The chain has TRBV4-1 and TRBJ2-1; 7 nucleotides align to TRBD1. Germline V CDR1 and CDR2: MGHRA, YSYEKL. This CDR3 has 12 residues. V was pared by 6 bases and J by 6 bases, with 2 bases of the junction left unmatched. CDR3 in DNA: TGCGCCAGCAGGAACAGGGGCAATGAGCAGTTCTTC. Translated: CASRNRGNEQFF.

The chain couples TRBV2 to TRBJ1-1; D gene unclear. The V and J ends lost 8 bases and 4 bases respectively, with 17 bases between them. The CDR3 is made up of 14 amino acids. The germline V gene has CDR1 SNHLY and CDR2 FYNNEI. The CDR3 is CASSEDYAITEAFF. CDR3 nucleotides: TGTGCCAGCTCGGAGGACTACGCGATCACTGAAGCTTTCTTT.

This clone was observed once. This chain uses TRBV6-1 with TRBJ2-3; TRBD2 matches at 9 bases. This CDR3 is 16 amino acids long. The germline V gene has CDR1 MNHNS and CDR2 SASEGT. V dropped 2 bases and J dropped 2; count of bases not matched to a gene: 5. In DNA form, the CDR3 reads TGTGCCAGCAGTGAAATGAGCGGGAGGTCCACAGATACGCAGTATTTT. This encodes CASSEMSGRSTDTQYF.

This sequence joins TRBV7-3 and TRBJ1-1, with D possibly TRBD1 on 5 matching bases. CDR3 size: 15 residues. Germline-derived CDR1 and CDR2 are SGHTA and FQGTGA. V was trimmed by 2 bases and J by 2 bases, leaving 12 bases between them. The CDR3 region is CASSLGPGVNTEAFF. The CDR3 region has the DNA TGTGCCAGCAGCTTAGGGCCGGGGGTTAACACTGAAGCTTTCTTT.

The rearrangement uses TRBV4-1 and TRBJ1-2; no definite D call. V lost 2 bases, J lost 1 base, and 8 bases lay in between. Germline assignment: CDR1 MGHRA and CDR2 YSYEKL. The CDR3 is made up of 14 amino acids. The CDR3, as DNA: TGCGCCAGCAGCCAACCGACTGGTAACTATGGCTACACCTTC. The encoded protein is CASSQPTGNYGYTF.

The rearrangement links TRBV11-1 to TRBJ2-1; 9 bases line up with TRBD2. The CDR3 is 16 amino acids. Germline V gene data show CDR1 as SGHAT and CDR2 as FQDESV (reference sequence). Germline trimming cut 3 bases from V and 4 bases from J; bases unmatched to any gene: 7. The CDR3 DNA reads as TGTGCCAGCAGCTTCCAAGGACTAGCGCAATACAATGAGCAGTTCTTC. The encoded protein is CASSFQGLAQYNEQFF.

The rearrangement links TRBV19 to TRBJ2-1; possible D gene TRBD1, 6 bases. This CDR3 region has 13 residues. Germline CDR1 and CDR2: LNHDA and SQIVND (reference sequence). V was trimmed by 6 bases and J by 7 bases, leaving 13 bases between them. DNA for the CDR3: TGTGCCAGTAGCGTTGGACAGACAAATGAGCAGTTCTTC. This codes for CASSVGQTNEQFF.

The V and J genes are TRBV7-9 and TRBJ2-3; D unclear. V shed 4 bases and J shed 4 bases, with 9 bases lying between them. Per the germline V gene, CDR1 is SEHNR and CDR2 is FQNEAQ (reference sequence). The CDR3 contains 13 residues. CDR3 DNA sequence: TGTGCCAGCAGCTCTGCGTTCCCAGATACGCAGTATTTT. Its protein product is CASSSAFPDTQYF.

This clone has just one count. The chain recombines TRBV9 with TRBJ2-2; possibly TRBD2 for D (6 bases). Trimming left V 6 bases short and J 0 bases short, with 9 bases between. Germline CDR1 is SGDLS and CDR2 is YYNGEE. This CDR3 spans 14 amino acids. In DNA form, the CDR3 reads TGTGCCAGCACGGCGGGATCGAACACCGGGGAGCTGTTTTTT. Translating it yields CASTAGSNTGELFF.

This clone was observed once. The V call is TRBV5-6, the J call TRBJ2-5; TRBD2 is a possible D gene (5 bases). In germline, CDR1 is SGHDT, CDR2 YYEEEE. The germline V and J ends were trimmed by 0 bases and 0 bases, with 6 bases remaining between them. The CDR3 is 14 amino acids. CDR3 sequence (DNA): TGTGCCAGCAGCTTGGTGGGAGACCAAGAGACCCAGTACTTC. Translated: CASSLVGDQETQYF.

The CDR3 bases are TGCAGCGTTGTCCCTAGCGGGTCCTACGAGCAGTACTTC. Translating it yields CSVVPSGSYEQYF. The genes are TRBV29-1 and TRBJ2-7, with 8 bases matching TRBD2. Germline lookup yields CDR1 SQVTM and CDR2 ANQGSEA. The CDR3 sequence is 13 residues long. Trimming took 4 bases from V and 1 from J; bases not matched to a gene: 3.

This clone appeared once. The V and J genes are TRBV6-1 and TRBJ2-5, with 13 positions matching TRBD2. The length of the CDR3 is 19 residues. V was clipped by 1 base and J by 1 base; unmatched bases: 9. CDR1 MNHNS and CDR2 SASEGT come from the germline V gene. CDR3 in DNA: TGTGCCAGCAGTGAAGGCCGGACTAGCGGGAGCTGGCTCCAAGAGACCCAGTACTTC. It encodes CASSEGRTSGSWLQETQYF.

The chain joins TRBV19 to TRBJ1-2; the D is unclear. Trimming pared 3 bases from V and 4 bases from J, leaving 9 bases between. The CDR3 length is 13 residues. Germline lookup yields CDR1 LNHDA and CDR2 SQIVND (reference sequence). CDR3 DNA: TGTGCCAGTAGTATTATTTCGGGCTATGGCTACACCTTC. It translates to CASSIISGYGYTF.

This chain connects TRBV7-9 to TRBJ2-2; 7 positions agree with TRBD1. Germline V gene sequence: CDR1 SEHNR, CDR2 FQNEAQ (reference sequence). The CDR3 is 16 amino acids. V was pared by 0 bases and J by 4 bases, with 5 bases of the junction left unmatched. The CDR3 is CASSLAPRQGTGELFF. The CDR3 DNA is TGTGCCAGCAGCTTAGCGCCGAGACAGGGCACCGGGGAGCTGTTTTTT. Full variable domain (rest looked up from reference TRBV7-9 and TRBJ2-2): DTGVSQNPRHKITKRGQNVTFRCDPISEHNRLYWYRQTLGQGPEFLTYFQNEAQLEKSRLLSDRFSAERPKGSFSTLEIQRTEQGDSAMYLCASSLAPRQGTGELFFGEGSRLTVL.

The rearrangement joins TRBV2 to TRBJ1-2, with D possibly matching TRBD1 (6 bases). The CDR3 is 13 amino acids. V was shortened by 9 bases and J by 3 bases, with 14 bases between the two germline ends. The germline gives CDR1 SNHLY, CDR2 FYNNEI. As DNA, the CDR3 is TGTGCCAGAACCGACAGGACCCACTATGGCTACACCTTC. It yields the protein CARTDRTHYGYTF.

V usage is TRBV5-4 and J usage is TRBJ2-7; 7 positions match TRBD2. The V gene's germline CDR1 is SGHNT and CDR2 YYREEE (reference sequence). The CDR3 spans 14 residues. V was pared by 2 bases and J by 3 bases, with 5 bases of the junction left unmatched. The chain's CDR3 is CASSLGLEHYEQYF. The CDR3 DNA reads as TGTGCCAGCAGCTTAGGACTAGAGCACTACGAGCAGTACTTC.

The genes are TRBV6-5 and TRBJ2-7, with TRBD1 matching over 7 bases. Germline V gene lookup returns CDR1 MNHEY and CDR2 SVGAGI. The CDR3 is made up of 14 amino acids. V shed 5 bases and J 4 bases; nucleotides not matched to a gene: 8. CDR3 nucleotide sequence: TGTGCCAGCAGTGAAGACAACAGGGGTTACGAGCAGTACTTC. This gives the protein CASSEDNRGYEQYF.

The rearrangement joins TRBV7-2 to TRBJ2-7; D remains ambiguous. This CDR3 has 14 amino acids. Per germline, CDR1 SGHTA and CDR2 FQGNSA. V was trimmed by 1 base and J by 4 bases, leaving 11 bases between them. CDR3 loop: CASSLEWAQYEQYF. CDR3 in DNA: TGTGCCAGCAGCTTAGAGTGGGCGCAATACGAGCAGTACTTC.

The V gene is TRBV29-1, the J gene TRBJ2-3, with D tentatively TRBD2 (6 bases). Germline-derived CDR1 and CDR2 are SQVTM and ANQGSEA. CDR3 size: 15 residues. V was cut by 7 bases and J by 7 bases, with 24 bases left in between. CDR3 sequence: CSGTYSGRTPNTQYF. In DNA, the CDR3 is TGCAGCGGGACATATAGCGGCCGCACTCCCAATACGCAGTATTTT.

The chain uses TRBV2 and TRBJ2-1, with D possibly TRBD2 on 6 matching bases. There are 15 residues in the CDR3. Germline loops: CDR1 SNHLY, CDR2 FYNNEI. The V end was cut by 0 bases, the J end by 5 bases, with 11 bases between. The chain's CDR3 is CASSEAGTPDNEQFF. The CDR3 coding sequence is TGTGCCAGCAGTGAAGCGGGGACTCCAGACAATGAGCAGTTCTTC. Complete variable domain (other parts from reference TRBV2 and TRBJ2-1): EPEVTQTPSHQVTQMGQEVILRCVPISNHLYFYWYRQILGQKVEFLVSFYNNEISEKSEIFDDQFSVERPDGSNFTLKIRSTKLEDSAMYFCASSEAGTPDNEQFFGPGTRLTVL.

This chain uses TRBV6-5 with TRBJ2-1; 9 positions match TRBD2. The CDR3 loop spans 15 amino acids. Germline V gene data show CDR1 as MNHEY and CDR2 as SVGAGI. V was pared by 4 bases and J by 4 bases, with 5 bases of the junction left unmatched. CDR3: CASSLTSGVYNEQFF. The DNA for the CDR3 is TGTGCCAGCAGTTTGACTAGCGGAGTATACAATGAGCAGTTCTTC.

The chain combines TRBV6-5 with TRBJ2-7, with 8 nucleotides matching TRBD2. The germline gives CDR1 MNHEY, CDR2 SVGAGI. This CDR3 contains 13 residues. The J segment lost 5 bases and the V segment lost 2 bases, leaving 2 bases of the junction unmatched. CDR3: CASSYTSGNEQYF. The DNA of the CDR3 is TGTGCCAGCAGTTACACTAGCGGCAACGAGCAGTACTTC.

The J gene is TRBJ2-1, the V gene TRBV7-2; 8 bases are shared with TRBD2. Germline assignment: CDR1 SGHTA and CDR2 FQGNSA. V shed 0 bases and J 8 bases; nucleotides not matched to a gene: 15. The CDR3 is 18 amino acids. The DNA for the CDR3 is TGTGCCAGCAGCTTAGCCGTTCTTCTCGGCGGGGGGAACGATGAGCAGTTCTTC. As protein: CASSLAVLLGGGNDEQFF.

V usage is TRBV28 and J usage is TRBJ2-7; TRBD1 aligns across 7 bases. This CDR3 spans 16 amino acids. The V and J ends lost 3 bases and 2 bases, in that order; junction bases with no gene match: 10. Per the germline V gene, CDR1 is MDHEN and CDR2 is SYDVKM. CDR3: CASSLDWGQSAYEQYF. Written as DNA, the CDR3 is TGTGCCAGCAGTTTGGACTGGGGACAGTCGGCCTACGAGCAGTACTTC.